This entry lists 21 T cell receptor beta chains sequenced from one sample in a study of T cell responses to AZD1222 COVID-19 vaccine (dated by TCRdb to the early 2020s). The label giving this sample's time point can be read as: baseline before first vaccination. Explained via the paper, the treatment or condition label denotes: meningococcal conjugate vaccine given as trial control. The library was produced with the immunoSEQ multiplex PCR assay. This immuneACCESS table, as held by TCRdb, lists in-frame sequences with V and J called but not all clones. Of the missing ones, under half trace to an unresolved V gene in checked studies; the others have no known cause. The sample profile shows about 140,000 clones; approximately 95% of them were found once. Together, the top ten hold approximately 0.9% of the sample. Source: peripheral blood, taken on day 0 of MenACWY control vaccination. The receptor set was obtained from an adult in good health.

The chain links TRBV18 to TRBJ2-7; 16 bases are a match to TRBD2. After removal of 4 bases from V and 3 bases from J, the junction contained 9 bases not matched to a gene. In germline, CDR1 is KGHSH, CDR2 LQKENI. This CDR3 has 18 amino acids. The CDR3 is CASSLPGLAGGPFYEQYF. In nucleotides, the CDR3 is TGTGCCAGCTCACTACCGGGACTAGCGGGAGGGCCTTTCTACGAGCAGTACTTC.

The chain combines TRBV27 with TRBJ1-2; TRBD1 matches 8 bases. Germline-derived CDR1 and CDR2 are MNHEY and SMNVEV (reference sequence). The V gene end was trimmed by 6 bases and the J gene end by 8 bases; junction bases not matched to a gene: 8. This CDR3 region has 13 residues. As DNA, the CDR3 is TGTGCCAGCAGCCGGACAGGGCGGGAAGGCTACACCTTC. Its translation is CASSRTGREGYTF.

The chain uses TRBV9 and TRBJ1-1; 7 bases fit TRBD1. Trimming cost V 2 bases and J 0 bases; bases outside gene matches: 4. Germline V gene sequence: CDR1 SGDLS, CDR2 YYNGEE. This CDR3 has 15 amino acids. CDR3 in DNA: TGTGCCAGCAGCGTGACAGGGACCATGAACACTGAAGCTTTCTTT. It translates to CASSVTGTMNTEAFF. The full variable domain, completed using reference TRBV9 and TRBJ1-1, is DSGVTQTPKHLITATGQRVTLRCSPRSGDLSVYWYQQSLDQGLQFLIQYYNGEERAKGNILERFSAQQFPDLHSELNLSSLELGDSALYFCASSVTGTMNTEAFFGQGTRLTVV.

The chain recombines TRBV5-1 with TRBJ1-3; 11 bases align to TRBD1. J lost 7 bases, V lost 4 bases, and 4 bases had no gene match. The CDR3 has 14 amino acids. The germline gives CDR1 SGHRS, CDR2 YFSETQ. The CDR3 is CASSLGTGGNTIYF. The CDR3 bases are TGCGCCAGCAGCCTCGGGACAGGGGGGAACACCATATATTTT.

The chain links TRBV6-2 or TRBV6-3 to TRBJ1-5; possibly TRBD1 for D (5 bases). The germline gives CDR1 MNHEY, CDR2 SVGEGT. This CDR3 comprises 13 residues. V gave up 5 bases and J gave up 4 bases, with 9 bases separating them. CDR3 nucleotide sequence: TGTGCCAGCAGTCAACAGGAAAATCAGCCCCAGCATTTT. This encodes CASSQQENQPQHF.

This chain joins TRBV5-1 and TRBJ2-2, with TRBD1 identical over 8 bases. CDR1 and CDR2 from the germline V gene are SGHRS and YFSETQ. V lost 0 bases, J lost 9 bases, and 4 bases stayed unmatched. This CDR3 is built from 14 residues. The chain's CDR3 is CASSLGQGNRELFF. CDR3 DNA sequence: TGCGCCAGCAGCTTGGGACAGGGGAACAGGGAGCTGTTTTTT. The full variable domain, completed using reference TRBV5-1 and TRBJ2-2, is KAGVTQTPRYLIKTRGQQVTLSCSPISGHRSVSWYQQTPGQGLQFLFEYFSETQRNKGNFPGRFSGRQFSNSRSEMNVSTLELGDSALYLCASSLGQGNRELFFGEGSRLTVL.

The CDR3 region is CASSWRGGRQETQYF. CDR3 coding DNA: TGCGCCAGCTCCTGGAGGGGGGGGCGACAAGAGACCCAGTACTTC. This chain links TRBV5-1 with TRBJ2-5; a weak D match, TRBD2 (7 bases). Germline V gene lookup returns CDR1 SGHRS and CDR2 YFSETQ. The CDR3 extends over 15 amino acids. V was shortened by 7 bases and J by 2 bases, with 18 bases between the two germline ends. The full variable domain, completed using reference TRBV5-1 and TRBJ2-5, is KAGVTQTPRYLIKTRGQQVTLSCSPISGHRSVSWYQQTPGQGLQFLFEYFSETQRNKGNFPGRFSGRQFSNSRSEMNVSTLELGDSALYLCASSWRGGRQETQYFGPGTRLLVL.

The V and J genes are TRBV5-8 and TRBJ2-3; D might be TRBD2 (6 bases). CDR3 length equals 13 residues. Between the trimmed V and J ends, which lost 4 bases and 7 bases, there was a span of 13 bases. Germline CDR1 and CDR2: SGHTS and YDEGEE. Here the CDR3 DNA reads TGTGCCAGCAGCAGGGGACTGCGTTATACGCAGTATTTT. It codes for CASSRGLRYTQYF. The full variable domain, in which reference TRBV5-8 and TRBJ2-3 provide the parts outside the CDR3, is EAGVTQSPTHLIKTRGQQATLRCSPISGHTSVYWYQQALGLGLQFLLWYDEGEERNRGNFPPRFSGRQFPNYSSELNVNALELEDSALYLCASSRGLRYTQYFGPGTRLTVL.

The chain employs TRBV25-1 and TRBJ1-2, with 7 nucleotides matching TRBD1. Germline V lookup: CDR1 MGHDK, CDR2 SYGVNS. The CDR3 covers 16 residues. The J segment lost 8 bases and the V segment lost 7 bases, leaving 19 bases of the junction unmatched. Here the CDR3 reads CASNSIGKGATDGYTF. In DNA, the CDR3 is TGTGCCAGCAACTCAATCGGGAAGGGGGCCACGGACGGCTACACCTTC.

This clone occurred once. V and J are TRBV3-1 (or the pseudogene TRBV3-2) and TRBJ2-1; D may be TRBD1 (6 bases). Germline CDR1 reads LGHDT; CDR2 reads YNNKEL (reference sequence). Trimming took 0 bases from V and 5 from J, leaving 14 bases between them. The CDR3 contains 16 residues. The chain's CDR3 is CASSQEGRGAHNEQFF. CDR3 nucleotide sequence: TGTGCCAGCAGCCAAGAAGGCAGGGGTGCCCACAATGAGCAGTTCTTC.

The chain employs TRBV28 and TRBJ1-1; no definite D call. The CDR3 runs 14 residues. Germline CDR1 and CDR2: MDHEN and SYDVKM. Trimming cost V 6 bases and J 0 bases, with 11 bases left between them. The CDR3 loop is CASRPATMNTEAFF. CDR3 in DNA: TGTGCCAGCAGGCCGGCCACCATGAACACTGAAGCTTTCTTT.

The chain employs TRBV4-2 and TRBJ1-6; 8 nucleotides line up with TRBD1. The germline V gene encodes CDR1 LGHNA and CDR2 YNFKEQ. The CDR3 spans 15 residues. V lost 2 bases to trimming and J lost 7 bases; unmatched junction nucleotides: 4. CDR3 nucleotides: TGTGCCAGCAGCCAATGGGACAGGAGGAATTCACCCCTCCACTTT. Translating it yields CASSQWDRRNSPLHF.

The chain has TRBV5-5 and TRBJ1-4; D may be TRBD1 (6 bases). The CDR3 is 14 residues long. CDR1 is SGHKS, CDR2 YYEKEE, per germline (reference sequence). The V end lost 5 bases, the J end lost 4 bases, and 12 bases lay between the germline ends. CDR3: CASRLTGFNEKLFF. DNA of the CDR3: TGTGCCAGCAGGCTGACAGGCTTTAATGAAAAACTGTTTTTT. Filled out from reference TRBV5-5 and TRBJ1-4, the complete variable domain reads DAGVTQSPTHLIKTRGQQVTLRCSPISGHKSVSWYQQVLGQGPQFIFQYYEKEERGRGNFPDRFSARQFPNYSSELNVNALLLGDSALYLCASRLTGFNEKLFFGSGTQLSVL.

The chain couples TRBV7-9 to TRBJ2-1; D ambiguous. The CDR3 length is 12 residues. The ends were cut back, 7 bases at V and 9 bases at J, with 13 bases in the middle. Germline V gene data show CDR1 as SEHNR and CDR2 as FQNEAQ (reference sequence). This chain's CDR3 is CASTSNDGEQFF. CDR3 DNA sequence: TGTGCCAGCACCTCAAATGATGGTGAGCAGTTCTTC.

V and J are TRBV4-1 and TRBJ2-1; 7 bases agree with TRBD1. The germline gives CDR1 MGHRA, CDR2 YSYEKL. Trimming at V came to 2 bases and at J to 8 bases, leaving 3 bases not matched to a gene. The CDR3 runs 13 residues. CDR3: CASSQRGGDEQFF. DNA of the CDR3: TGCGCCAGCAGCCAAAGAGGGGGCGATGAGCAGTTCTTC.

The chain combines TRBV20-1 with TRBJ1-5; unclear D gene. The CDR3 is 15 amino acids. Trimming removed 3 bases at V and 6 bases at J, with 18 bases between. Germline CDR1 reads DFQATT; CDR2 reads SNEGSKA (reference sequence). The CDR3 nucleotides read TGCAGTGCTAGTATCAGTGGTCGAGCTCCTCAGCCCCAGCATTTT. Protein product: CSASISGRAPQPQHF.

This clone was observed once. The rearrangement joins TRBV29-1 to TRBJ2-2; 10 bases fit TRBD1. Germline CDR1 and CDR2: SQVTM and ANQGSEA. The CDR3 sequence is 13 residues long. Trimming took 6 bases from V and 5 from J; bases not matched to a gene: 3. The CDR3 region has the DNA TGCAGCGTGGACAGGGGGAATACCGGGGAGCTGTTTTTT. It is translated as CSVDRGNTGELFF.

J is TRBJ2-5 and V is TRBV9, with 7 bases matching TRBD1. The CDR3 sequence is 13 residues long. Trimming cost V 4 bases and J 7 bases; bases outside gene matches: 7. The germline V gene has CDR1 SGDLS and CDR2 YYNGEE. The CDR3, as DNA: TGTGCCAGCAGCACCGGGACAGCGCCGACCCAGTACTTC. This sequence encodes CASSTGTAPTQYF.

This chain connects TRBV12-3 or TRBV12-4 to TRBJ1-1; the D gene is possibly TRBD1 (5 bases). Trimming removed 6 bases at V and 5 bases at J, with 10 bases between. This CDR3 comprises 12 residues. The CDR3 region is CASRLGGTEAFF. The DNA of the CDR3 is TGTGCCAGCAGGTTGGGGGGAACTGAAGCTTTCTTT.

The chain couples TRBV5-6 to TRBJ2-7; D tentatively reads TRBD1 or TRBD2 (5 bases each). Per germline, CDR1 SGHDT and CDR2 YYEEEE. The germline V and J ends were trimmed by 4 bases and 1 base, with 12 bases remaining between them. CDR3 length: 14 amino acids. CDR3 DNA sequence: TGTGCCAGCAGCCTCGGGACGCCATCCTACGAGCAGTACTTC. This encodes CASSLGTPSYEQYF.

The rearrangement uses TRBV24-1 and TRBJ1-5; tentatively, D is TRBD1 (5 bases). The CDR3 loop spans 14 amino acids. Between the trimmed V and J ends, which lost 0 bases and 5 bases, there was a span of 7 bases. Germline V lookup: CDR1 KGHDR, CDR2 SFDVKD. The CDR3 nucleotides read TGTGCCACCAGTGATTTGACGGGGGATCAGCCCCAGCATTTT. As protein: CATSDLTGDQPQHF.